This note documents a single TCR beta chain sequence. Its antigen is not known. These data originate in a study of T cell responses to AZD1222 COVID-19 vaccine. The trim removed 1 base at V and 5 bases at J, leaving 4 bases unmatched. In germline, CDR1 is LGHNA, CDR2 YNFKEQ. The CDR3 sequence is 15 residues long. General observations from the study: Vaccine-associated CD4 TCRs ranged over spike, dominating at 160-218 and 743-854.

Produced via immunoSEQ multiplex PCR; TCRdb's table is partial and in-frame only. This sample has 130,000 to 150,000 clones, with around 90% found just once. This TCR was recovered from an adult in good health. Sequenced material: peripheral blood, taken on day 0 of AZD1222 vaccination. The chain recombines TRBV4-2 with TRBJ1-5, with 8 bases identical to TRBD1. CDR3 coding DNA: TGTGCCAGCAGCCAAGGACAGGGGCTCGATCAGCCCCAGCATTTT. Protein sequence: CASSQGQGLDQPQHF.